Sequencing of this T cell receptor (beta chain) was carried out in a study of follicular helper T cells after annual influenza vaccination. Generated by immunoSEQ multiplex PCR, the TCRdb table keeps only in-frame clones and is missing some. There are about 10,000 clones in the sample; roughly 80% occur only once, and around 0.5% lies in the top ten. Overall study results and limits: Plasmablast frequency change correlated with clonality change in ICOS+CD38+ cTfh.

The V gene lost 3 bases and the J gene lost 9 bases, with 15 bases spanning the gap. Germline CDR1 MDHEN, CDR2 SYDVKM. The CDR3 loop spans 14 amino acids. To note about this clone: What it recognizes is unknown.

Noted time point: 2015-2016 season, 7 days after influenza vaccination. Sorted cTfh were non-naive CD4+CXCR5+PD-1+, either ICOS+CD38+ or ICOS-CD38-. Here the sequenced sample was CXCR5+ CD38- circulating T follicular helper cells from blood, taken 7 days after influenza vaccination. Subset specified: circulating Tfh, non-naive CD4+CXCR5+PD-1+ (ICOS+CD38+ or ICOS-CD38-). The clonotype was recovered from an adult who received the influenza vaccine. J is TRBJ2-4 and V is TRBV28; a weak D match, TRBD2 (6 bases). The CDR3 sequence: CASSFASGYGIQYF. The DNA for the CDR3 is TGTGCCAGCAGTTTTGCCAGCGGGTATGGCATTCAGTACTTC.